This T cell receptor (beta chain) was sequenced for a study of blood T cell repertoires in COVID-19 (dated by TCRdb to the early 2020s). Study-wide context: Samples covering the acute and convalescent phases of COVID-19 were provided by collaborators in the United States, Italy and Spain. The prospective study material was composed of cDNA or gDNA derived from T cells, B-cell-depleted T cells, or PBMCs. Deeply sampled blood TCRbeta repertoires from subjects exposed to, actively infected with, or recovered from COVID-19 were included in the dataset. A freely available public database, intended as a resource for researchers studying the immune response to SARS-CoV-2, is where the repertoires were released. The samples were drawn from the first 160 participants of the ongoing ImmuneRACE study and from 1,254 subjects provided by 6 global collaborators. A de-identified subject ID, COVID-19 status, age in years and sex were almost always included in the sample metadata. HLA class I and class II types, where available, came from metadata supplied by the sample provider rather than from assay-based typing. Overall results and qualifications from the work: Clinical and demographic metadata were provided uncurated, with the amount varying by source and participant.

Collaborating institutions collected whole blood in K2EDTA tubes following their own protocols. For TCRbeta analysis, collaborators shipped samples as frozen whole blood, isolated PBMCs, or DNA extracted from either of those sample types. The CDR3 runs 13 amino acids, cysteine and phenylalanine included. Only the CDR3 DNA stays, 39 bases, in frame from base 1. Per the germline V gene, MDHEN is the CDR1 and SYDVKM is the CDR2. V is cut by 4 bases and J by 7 bases, and the space between the germline ends is 8 bases. The immunoSEQ Assay, a bias-controlled multiplex PCR, was used to amplify TCRbeta CDR3 regions from genomic DNA. The authors processed their data as follows. Within the assay, amplification of reference gene primers was used to estimate how many nucleated cells each sample contained. Sequence reads were collapsed and filtered to measure the absolute abundance of every unique TCRbeta CDR3 rearrangement. For each sample, productive Simpson clonality was calculated as the square root of Simpson's diversity index across productive rearrangements. TCRdb's version of the immuneACCESS table is confined to in-frame rearrangements and falls short of the full clone set. An unresolved V gene accounts for under half of the shortfall where checked; the remainder is of unknown origin. That table gives V, J and clone size, and the DNA gave D and trimming. Here the sample has a few hundred thousand clones; about 84% occur a single time. Together, the top ten hold 9% to 15% of the sample.

Comment on this clone: Its antigen is not yet known. The sample holds no much larger clone one base away, and base qualities are not on file.

The source material was peripheral blood. The chain links TRBV28 with TRBJ1-6; a tentative D call is TRBD1 (5 bases match). This sequence originates from a man aged 80 or over with acute or convalescent COVID-19. The CDR3 region has the sequence CASSYGGNSPLHF. The sequenced DNA: TGTGCCAGCAGTTACGGGGGGAATTCACCCCTCCACTTT.